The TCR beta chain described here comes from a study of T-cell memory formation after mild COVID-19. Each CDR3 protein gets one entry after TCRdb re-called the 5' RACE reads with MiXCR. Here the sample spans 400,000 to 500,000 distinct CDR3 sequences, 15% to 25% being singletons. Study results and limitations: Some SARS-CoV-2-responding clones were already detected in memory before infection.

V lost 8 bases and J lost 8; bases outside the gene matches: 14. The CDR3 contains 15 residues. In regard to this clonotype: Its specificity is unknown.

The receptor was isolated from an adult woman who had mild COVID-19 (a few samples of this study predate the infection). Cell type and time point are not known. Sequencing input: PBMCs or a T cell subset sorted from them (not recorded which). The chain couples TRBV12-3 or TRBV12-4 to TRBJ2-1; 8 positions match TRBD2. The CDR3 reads CASSERAGEIDEQFF. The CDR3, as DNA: TGTGCCAGCTCCGAAAGAGCGGGAGAAATTGATGAGCAGTTCTTC.